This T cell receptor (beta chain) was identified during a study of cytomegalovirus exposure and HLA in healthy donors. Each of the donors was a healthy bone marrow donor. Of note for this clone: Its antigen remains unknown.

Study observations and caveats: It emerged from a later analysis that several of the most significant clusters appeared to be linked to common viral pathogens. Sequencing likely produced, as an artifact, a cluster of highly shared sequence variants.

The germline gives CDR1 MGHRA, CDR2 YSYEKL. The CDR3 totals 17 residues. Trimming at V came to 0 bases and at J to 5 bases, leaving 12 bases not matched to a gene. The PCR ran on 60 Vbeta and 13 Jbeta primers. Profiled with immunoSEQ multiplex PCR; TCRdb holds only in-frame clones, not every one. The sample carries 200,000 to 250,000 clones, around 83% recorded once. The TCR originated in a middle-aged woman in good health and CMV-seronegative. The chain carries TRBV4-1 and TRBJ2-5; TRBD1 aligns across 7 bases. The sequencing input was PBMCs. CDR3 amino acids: CASSQDKARAGGETQYF. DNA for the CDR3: TGCGCCAGCAGCCAAGATAAAGCGCGGGCAGGGGGTGAGACCCAGTACTTC.